Listed below are T cell receptor beta chains from one sample, sequenced in a study of shared clonotypes between healthy human individuals. Produced via immunoSEQ multiplex PCR; TCRdb's table is partial and in-frame only. The sample gives approximately 940,000 clones, roughly 72% of which show up once; roughly 1.5% is in the top ten. The sequenced sample consisted of memory CD4+ T cells sorted from blood. The receptors derive from a man younger than 30 in good health. Both conserved end residues are part of each CDR3. D genes are given only for firm matches. Not all rows give a size; the values are once, few, many and, for expanded clones, a class.

>TRBV15|few|NA|TRBJ2-5
TGTGCCACCAGCAGGGGGACCAACGCCGGGGGGCAACAAGAGACCCAGTACTTC
CATSRGTNAGGQQETQYF
>TRBV6-6|NA|NA|TRBJ2-7
TGTGCCAGCATGAACCTTTACGAGCAGTACTTC
CASMNLYEQYF
>TRBV5-6|few|NA|TRBJ1-5
TGTGCCAGCAGTCACACACAGGGATTTGGTCAGCCCCAGCATTTT
CASSHTQGFGQPQHF
>TRBV5-6|NA|TRBD1|TRBJ1-2
TGTGCCAGCAGCCGGGGTAGGGGGCGCGGAGGCTACACCTTC
CASSRGRGRGGYTF
>TRBV4-3|few|TRBD1|TRBJ1-4
TGCGCCAGCAGCCACGGACAGGTGAATGAAAAACTGTTTTTT
CASSHGQVNEKLFF
>TRBV5-1|NA|TRBD1|TRBJ1-2
TGCGCCAGCAGCCCTACAGGGGCTGTCTATGGCTACACCTTC
CASSPTGAVYGYTF
>TRBV9|NA|TRBD1|TRBJ2-4
TGTGCCAGCAGCTCCGGGACAGCGAAAAACATTCAGTACTTC
CASSSGTAKNIQYF
>TRBV6-5|many|NA|TRBJ2-1
TGTGCCAGCAGTTACTCGCACCCGGACATAAATGAGCAGTTCTTC
CASSYSHPDINEQFF
>TRBV5-1|NA|NA|TRBJ2-2
TGCGCCAGCAGCTCTGACAGGCCGGTGGCCGGGGAGCTGTTTTTT
CASSSDRPVAGELFF
>TRBV7-6|NA|NA|TRBJ2-7
TGTGCCAGCAGCTTGCGCGGCGGCTTTGCCTACGAGCAGTACTTC
CASSLRGGFAYEQYF
>TRBV20-1|NA|NA|TRBJ1-4
TGCAGTGCTCAAGTACGGGAAAAACTGTTTTTT
CSAQVREKLFF
>TRBV19|NA|TRBD2|TRBJ2-1
TGTGCCAGTACCACTATAGCGGGAGATCACAATGAGCAGTTCTTC
CASTTIAGDHNEQFF
>TRBV6-1|few|TRBD2|TRBJ2-3
TGTGCCAGCAGTGAGAGTAGCGGGGGGGCCTTGGATACGCAGTATTTT
CASSESSGGALDTQYF
>TRBV6-5|NA|NA|TRBJ2-2
TGTGCCAGCAGTTCGGCCGGGGAGCTGTTTTTT
CASSSAGELFF
>TRBV19|NA|TRBD1|TRBJ1-5
TGTGCCAGTAGTAAGGCAGGGGGATACAATCAGCCCCAGCATTTT
CASSKAGGYNQPQHF
>TRBV6-6|once|NA|TRBJ1-4
TGTGCCAGCAGTAAACGGACGGGGGCGGGAGAAAAACTGTTTTTT
CASSKRTGAGEKLFF
>TRBV2|NA|TRBD1|TRBJ2-7
TGTGCCAGCAACCGAGACAGGGGGTACAACGAGCAGTACTTC
CASNRDRGYNEQYF
>TRBV11-2|many|TRBD1|TRBJ1-3
TGTGCCAGCACCTCGACAGGGGGCGAAAACACCATATATTTT
CASTSTGGENTIYF
>TRBV28|NA|NA|TRBJ1-1
TGTGCCAGCAGACTGACGGAGACTGAAGCTTTCTTT
CASRLTETEAFF
>TRBV5-1|NA|NA|TRBJ1-2
TGCGCCAGCAGCTTGAACGGAGGCTACACCTTC
CASSLNGGYTF
>TRBV28|few|NA|TRBJ1-5
TGTGCCAGCAGGGGGGGGAGGCATCAGCCCCAGCATTTT
CASRGGRHQPQHF
>TRBV9|NA|NA|TRBJ1-2
TGTGCCAGCAGCGGCCATCTGGGAGGGAAACATGGCTACACCTTC
CASSGHLGGKHGYTF
>TRBV6-5|NA|NA|TRBJ2-7
TGTGCCAGCAGTCCGGGAAGGGCCCCCTACGAGCAGTACTTC
CASSPGRAPYEQYF
>TRBV4-1|NA|NA|TRBJ1-1
TGCGCCAGCAGCCAACCTCTACGGGGTAAGCACACTGAAGCTTTCTTT
CASSQPLRGKHTEAFF
>TRBV7-9|NA|NA|TRBJ2-3
TGTGCCAGCAGCTCTGGACAGTACTTTGATACGCAGTATTTT
CASSSGQYFDTQYF
>TRBV27|NA|TRBD2|TRBJ2-7
TGTGCCAGCAGTTTAGGGACTAGCGTAAGCCGCTACGAGCAGTACTTC
CASSLGTSVSRYEQYF
>TRBV28|NA|NA|TRBJ1-4
TGTGCCAGCAGTCCTGAAGATACCTATGAAAAACTGTTTTTT
CASSPEDTYEKLFF
>TRBV18|NA|NA|TRBJ1-3
TGTGCCAGCTCACCAATGCGTGGGGTAGAAAACACCATATATTTT
CASSPMRGVENTIYF
>TRBV9|NA|NA|TRBJ1-6
TGTGCCAGCAGCGTAGGGTCGATGAGCTATAATTCACCCCTCCACTTT
CASSVGSMSYNSPLHF
>TRBV29-1|NA|TRBD1|TRBJ2-1
TGCAGCGGGACGGGACAGGGATACAATGAGCAGTTCTTC
CSGTGQGYNEQFF
>TRBV2|NA|NA|TRBJ1-1
TGTGCCAGTGGGGAGGGGAGAAACACTGAAGCTTTCTTT
CASGEGRNTEAFF
>TRBV6-1|once|NA|TRBJ1-2
TGTGCCAGCCGGACGGTGGGCTATGGCTACACCTTC
CASRTVGYGYTF
>TRBV10-3|NA|NA|TRBJ2-2
TGTGCCATCAGTGAGGGTTCCGGGACTGGCACCGGGGAGCTGTTTTTT
CAISEGSGTGTGELFF
>TRBV20-1|NA|NA|TRBJ2-5
TGCAGTGCTAGCTTGGAGACCCAGTACTTC
CSASLETQYF
>TRBV19|NA|NA|TRBJ1-6
TGTGCCAGTACCTCTGGGGGCTCCTATAATTCACCCCTCCACTTT
CASTSGGSYNSPLHF
>TRBV28|few|NA|TRBJ1-5
TGTGCCAGCAGTTTGGGGTATCAGCCCCAGCATTTT
CASSLGYQPQHF
>TRBV5-1|NA|TRBD1|TRBJ2-3
TGCGCCAGCAGCCGGGACAGGGGACCGATCGATACGCAGTATTTT
CASSRDRGPIDTQYF
>TRBV29-1|NA|NA|TRBJ2-7
TGCAGCGTTTGGGACCCTTTCTCCTACGAGCAGTACTTC
CSVWDPFSYEQYF
>TRBV25-1|NA|NA|TRBJ2-7
TGTGCCAGCAGTGATGAAAGGGGCCCTCACTACGAGCAGTACTTC
CASSDERGPHYEQYF
>TRBV5-6|NA|TRBD1|TRBJ1-3
TGTGCCAGCAGCCGGGACAGTCACACCATATATTTT
CASSRDSHTIYF